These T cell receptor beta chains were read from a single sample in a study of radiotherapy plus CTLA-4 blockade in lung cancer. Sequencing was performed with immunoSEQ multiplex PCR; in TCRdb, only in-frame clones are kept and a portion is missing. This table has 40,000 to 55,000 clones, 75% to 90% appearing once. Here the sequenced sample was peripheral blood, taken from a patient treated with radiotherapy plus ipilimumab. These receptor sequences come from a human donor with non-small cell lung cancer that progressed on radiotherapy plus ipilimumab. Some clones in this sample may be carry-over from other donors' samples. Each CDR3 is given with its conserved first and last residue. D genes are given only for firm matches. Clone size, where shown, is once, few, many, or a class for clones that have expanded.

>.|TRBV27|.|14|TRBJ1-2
TGTGCCAGCACCTCACCTGATGCGGGCTCTGGCTACACCTTC
CASTSPDAGSGYTF
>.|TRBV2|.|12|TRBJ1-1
TGTGCCAGCAGTGAACGGGGAACTGAAGCTTTCTTT
CASSERGTEAFF
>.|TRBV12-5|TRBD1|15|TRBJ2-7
TGTGCTAGTGGTTTGCCCGGGACAGGGAACAACGAGCAGTACTTC
CASGLPGTGNNEQYF
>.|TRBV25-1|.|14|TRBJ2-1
TGTGCCAGCAGTGAATTCGGACTGGCGGGTGATCAGTTCTTC
CASSEFGLAGDQFF
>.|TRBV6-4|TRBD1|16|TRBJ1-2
TGTGCCAGCAGTGACTCTGGGACAGGGGTCGTCTATGGCTACACCTTC
CASSDSGTGVVYGYTF
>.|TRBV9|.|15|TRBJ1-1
TGTGCCAGCAGCGTAGTACAGAACATGAACACTGAAGCTTTCTTT
CASSVVQNMNTEAFF
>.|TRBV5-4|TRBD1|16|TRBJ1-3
TGTGCCAGCAGCACCTACAGGGGCGACCAGGATGACACCATATATTTT
CASSTYRGDQDDTIYF
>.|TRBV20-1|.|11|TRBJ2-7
TGCAGTGCTAAAGGAGGGCCCGAGCAGTACTTC
CSAKGGPEQYF
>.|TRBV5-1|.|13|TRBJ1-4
TGCGCCAGCAGCTCAGAAGGGGTTGGAAAACTGTTTTTT
CASSSEGVGKLFF
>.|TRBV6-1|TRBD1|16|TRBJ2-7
TGTGCCAGCAGTGATCCGAGCAGGGGGCTCTCCTACGAGCAGTACTTC
CASSDPSRGLSYEQYF
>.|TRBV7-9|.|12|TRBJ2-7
TGTGCCAGCACCACGGACAGCTACGAGCAGTACTTC
CASTTDSYEQYF
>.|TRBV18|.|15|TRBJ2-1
TGTGCCAGCTCACCAGAGGCGAGCTCCTACAATGAGCAGTTCTTC
CASSPEASSYNEQFF
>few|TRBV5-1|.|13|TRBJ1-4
TGCGCCAGCAGCGCCCGACGGGATGAAAAACTGTTTTTT
CASSARRDEKLFF
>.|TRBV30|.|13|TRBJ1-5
TGTGCCTGGAGTCGCAGCGGTAATCAGCCCCAGCATTTT
CAWSRSGNQPQHF
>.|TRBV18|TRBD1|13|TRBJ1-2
TGTGCCAGCTCTCAGGACAGGAGCTATGGCTACACCTTC
CASSQDRSYGYTF
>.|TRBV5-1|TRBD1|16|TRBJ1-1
TGCGCCAGCAGCTTGGGGGACAGGGAGGGGAATGGTGAAGCTTTCTTT
CASSLGDREGNGEAFF
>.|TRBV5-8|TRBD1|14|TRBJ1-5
TGTGCCAGCAGCTGGACAGGGGGCAATCAGCCCCAGCATTTT
CASSWTGGNQPQHF
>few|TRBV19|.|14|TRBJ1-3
TGTGCCAGTAGCAGGATTGAATCTGGAAACACCATATATTTT
CASSRIESGNTIYF
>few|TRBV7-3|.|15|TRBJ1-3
TGTGCCAGCAGCGCCGGTCCAAGTTCAGGAAACACCATATATTTT
CASSAGPSSGNTIYF
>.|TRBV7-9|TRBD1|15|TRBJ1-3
TGTGCCAGCAGCCAGATTGGACAGGAGGTAGACACCATATATTTT
CASSQIGQEVDTIYF
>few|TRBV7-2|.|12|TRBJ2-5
TGTGCCAGCAGCTTTTACGGGGAGACCCAGTACTTC
CASSFYGETQYF
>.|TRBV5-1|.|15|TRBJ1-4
TGCGCCAGCAGGGGGGCGGGCAGGGTAAATGAAAAACTGTTTTTT
CASRGAGRVNEKLFF
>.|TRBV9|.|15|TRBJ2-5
TGTGCCAGCAGCGTAGGTGGGACACGGCAAGAGACCCAGTACTTC
CASSVGGTRQETQYF
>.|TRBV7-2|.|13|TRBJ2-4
TGTGCCAGCAGCCCTAGATGGGAAAACATTCAGTACTTC
CASSPRWENIQYF
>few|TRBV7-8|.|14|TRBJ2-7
TGTGCCAGCACCCCAGGCGGGACCCAATACGAGCAGTACTTC
CASTPGGTQYEQYF
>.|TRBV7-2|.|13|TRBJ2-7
TGTGCCAGCAGCCCTAGAGGTCCCCACGAGCAGTACTTC
CASSPRGPHEQYF
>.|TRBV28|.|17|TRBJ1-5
TGTGCCAGCAGTTTATGGAGGTTCGGGGGGGGCAATCAGCCCCAGCATTTT
CASSLWRFGGGNQPQHF
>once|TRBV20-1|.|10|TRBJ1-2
TGCAGTGCGTTGAGGGATGGCTACACCTTC
CSALRDGYTF
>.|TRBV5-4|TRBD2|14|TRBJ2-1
TGTGCCAGCAGCTACGGGGGGGGTTACAATGAGCAGTTCTTC
CASSYGGGYNEQFF
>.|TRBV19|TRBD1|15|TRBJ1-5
TGTGCCAGTACCTCAACAGGGGGTCTCAATCAGCCCCAGCATTTT
CASTSTGGLNQPQHF
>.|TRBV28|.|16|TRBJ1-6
TGTGCCAGCAGCCCGGGGGGCGCGGTTGGTCCTTCACCCCTCCACTTT
CASSPGGAVGPSPLHF
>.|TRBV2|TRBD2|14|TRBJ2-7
TGTGCCAGCAGTGGAACTAGCGGGACCCACGAGCAGTACTTC
CASSGTSGTHEQYF
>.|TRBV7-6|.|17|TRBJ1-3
TGTGCCAGCAGCTTGAAGTTTGGGGCAGGGGATGAAAACACCATATATTTT
CASSLKFGAGDENTIYF
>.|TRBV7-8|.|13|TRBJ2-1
TGTGCCAGCAGCGTCGACGGGTACAATGAGCAGTTCTTC
CASSVDGYNEQFF
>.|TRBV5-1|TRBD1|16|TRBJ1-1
TGCGCCAGCAGCTTGGACCCGACAGGGGCGAACTCTGAAGCTTTCTTT
CASSLDPTGANSEAFF
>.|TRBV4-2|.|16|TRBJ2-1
TGTGCCAGCAGCCAAGTGGGCCTCCTCTCCTACAATGAGCAGTTCTTC
CASSQVGLLSYNEQFF
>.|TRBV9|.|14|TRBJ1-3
TGTGCCAGCAGCGTAGATTATTCTGGAAACACCATATATTTT
CASSVDYSGNTIYF
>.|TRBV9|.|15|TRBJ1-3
TGTGCCAGCAGCCTCGAACATTACTCTGGAAACACCATATATTTT
CASSLEHYSGNTIYF
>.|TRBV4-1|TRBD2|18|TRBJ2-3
TGCGCCAGCAGCCCTGGCGGACTAGCGGACACTAGCACAGGTACGCAGTATTTT
CASSPGGLADTSTGTQYF
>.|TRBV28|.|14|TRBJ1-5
TGTGCCAGCAGCCGCCGGGAAACTAATCAGCCCCAGCATTTT
CASSRRETNQPQHF
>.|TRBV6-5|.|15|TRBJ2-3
TGTGCCAGCAGTTTACGGCAGGGAGGTGGGGTTACGCAGTATTTT
CASSLRQGGGVTQYF
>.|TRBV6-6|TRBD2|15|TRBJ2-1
TGTGCCAGCAGCCTTGGACTAGCGGGGACTAATGAGCAGTTCTTC
CASSLGLAGTNEQFF
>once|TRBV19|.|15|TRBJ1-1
TGTGCCAGTAGCCCAGTGGAGCCCATGAACACTGAAGCTTTCTTT
CASSPVEPMNTEAFF
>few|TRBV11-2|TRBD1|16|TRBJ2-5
TGTGCCAGCAGCTTAGATAGACCCAGGGGGAAAGAGACCCAGTACTTC
CASSLDRPRGKETQYF
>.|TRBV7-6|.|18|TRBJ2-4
TGTGCCAGCAGCTTAGCGGGGGGGCCGGGTTCGTTCCAGAACATTCAGTACTTC
CASSLAGGPGSFQNIQYF
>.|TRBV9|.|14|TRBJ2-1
TGTGCCAGCAGCCCGGGACTTCTTTACAATGAGCAGTTCTTC
CASSPGLLYNEQFF
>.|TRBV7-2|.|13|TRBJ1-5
TGTGCCAGCAGCTTAGGGACAGATCAGCCCCAGCATTTT
CASSLGTDQPQHF